The rows below give T cell receptor beta chains drawn from one sample of a study of breast tumors, draining lymph nodes, adjacent tissues. TCRdb reprocessed the multiplex PCR reads with MiXCR, giving one entry per CDR3 protein. The sample has about 110,000 distinct CDR3 sequences; 30% are singletons. Input material: axillary lymph node tissue. These receptors came from a female donor with breast cancer. Some clones in this sample may be carry-over from other donors' samples. CDR3s include the opening cysteine and the closing phenylalanine or tryptophan. Fields, in order: J gene, D gene, clone size, V gene, CDR3 protein, CDR3 DNA. A D gene is named only where the DNA matches it firmly. Size tells how often a clone was seen (once, few, many) or the class of an expanded clone, and some rows leave it out.

TRBJ1-6 . few TRBV5-6 CASSLLGAANSPLHF TGTGCCAGCAGCCTTCTAGGGGCCGCTAATTCACCCCTCCACTTT
TRBJ2-7 TRBD2 many TRBV28 CASSLYTTSGRAIRFYEQYF TGTGCCAGCAGTTTATATACGACTAGCGGGAGGGCCATCAGGTTCTACGAGCAGTACTTC
TRBJ2-3 TRBD1 few TRBV6-2/TRBV6-3 CASSRDRVGGTDTQYF TGTGCCAGCAGCCGGGACAGGGTTGGGGGCACAGATACGCAGTATTTT
TRBJ1-2 . many TRBV6-1 CASSEGGNGYTF TGTGCCAGCAGCGAAGGGGGAAATGGCTACACCTTC
TRBJ1-1 TRBD1 few TRBV7-9 CASSLPPDRADDTEAFF TGTGCCAGCAGCCTACCACCGGACAGGGCCGATGACACTGAAGCTTTCTTT
TRBJ1-3 . . TRBV7-9 CASSLDRVPGSTIYF TGTGCCAGCAGCTTAGACAGGGTGCCTGGAAGCACCATATATTTT
TRBJ2-3 . many TRBV7-2 CASSTVWGGAGTQYF TGTGCCAGCAGCACTGTTTGGGGGGGGGCAGGTACGCAGTATTTT
TRBJ2-3 TRBD2 . TRBV29-1 CSVLGLAGTDTQYF TGCAGCGTTCTCGGACTAGCGGGCACAGATACGCAGTATTTT
TRBJ2-2 TRBD2 many TRBV3-1 CASSQDRTSSTGELFF TGTGCCAGCAGCCAAGATAGGACTAGCTCCACCGGGGAGCTGTTTTTT
TRBJ1-5 . . TRBV9 CASSVGVRGNQPQHF TGTGCCAGCAGCGTAGGGGTCAGGGGCAATCAGCCCCAGCATTTT
TRBJ1-5 TRBD1 many TRBV6-2/TRBV6-3 CASRPDRGQVSNQPQHF TGTGCCAGCAGACCCGACAGGGGGCAAGTGAGCAATCAGCCCCAGCATTTT
TRBJ2-1 TRBD1 few TRBV27 CASSLRMGQGSEQFF TGTGCCAGCAGTTTACGCATGGGACAGGGTTCTGAGCAGTTCTTC
TRBJ2-5 . many TRBV20-1 CSVPGRGRLQETQYF TGCAGTGTCCCGGGGCGGGGGCGCCTCCAAGAGACCCAGTACTTC
TRBJ1-6 . many TRBV12-3/TRBV12-4 CASSSTAPRRSPLHF TGTGCCAGCAGTTCCACCGCACCCCGGCGTTCACCCCTCCACTTT
TRBJ1-1 . . TRBV20-1 CSARPIRLGGIAFF TGCAGTGCTAGACCGATTCGGCTTGGAGGAATTGCTTTCTTT
TRBJ1-5 . . TRBV20-1 CSARSVAGIHSNQPQHF TGCAGTGCTAGGTCCGTGGCGGGGATCCATAGCAATCAGCCCCAGCATTTT
TRBJ2-7 TRBD1 many TRBV20-1 CSASGQGPPEQYF TGCAGTGCTTCGGGACAGGGGCCCCCCGAGCAGTACTTC
TRBJ1-1 . . TRBV5-4 CASSLEGAGSKTEAFF TGTGCCAGCAGCTTGGAAGGGGCCGGGTCTAAAACTGAAGCTTTCTTT
TRBJ1-5 . . TRBV20-1 CSGEGRDNQPQHF TGCAGTGGAGAAGGAAGGGACAATCAGCCCCAGCATTTT
TRBJ2-7 TRBD2 many TRBV9 CASSVDRERERDSYEQYF TGTGCCAGCAGCGTAGATAGAGAGCGGGAGCGAGACTCCTACGAGCAGTACTTC
TRBJ2-1 . many TRBV7-6 CASSLARHEQFF TGTGCCAGCAGCTTAGCGCGGCATGAGCAGTTCTTC
TRBJ2-7 . many TRBV18 CASSPWGDVGEQYF TGTGCCAGCTCACCCTGGGGGGATGTGGGCGAGCAGTACTTC
TRBJ2-1 . . TRBV5-1 CASSPAGLVSSNEQFF TGCGCCAGCAGCCCGGCGGGGCTAGTAAGCTCCAATGAGCAGTTCTTC
TRBJ2-5 TRBD1 many TRBV5-1 CASSLLTGSEETQYF TGCGCCAGCAGCTTGCTGACAGGGTCTGAAGAGACCCAGTACTTC
TRBJ1-2 . . TRBV7-3 CASSLFQGSGNTF TGTGCCAGCAGCTTATTTCAGGGCTCTGGAAACACCTTC
TRBJ2-7 TRBD2 . TRBV19 CASSKGLAGGPYEQYF TGTGCCAGTAGTAAAGGACTAGCGGGAGGGCCTTACGAGCAGTACTTC
TRBJ2-7 TRBD1 many TRBV4-1 CASSQFRGRDHEQYF TGCGCCAGCAGCCAATTCAGGGGGCGCGATCACGAGCAGTACTTC
TRBJ2-1 . . TRBV3-2 CASSQDGGLAGSYNEQFF TGTGCCAGCAGCCAAGATGGGGGACTAGCGGGCTCCTACAATGAGCAGTTCTTC
TRBJ1-5 . many TRBV12-3/TRBV12-4 CASSLGTQPQHF TGTGCCAGCAGTTTAGGGACACAGCCCCAGCATTTT
TRBJ2-7 TRBD1 many TRBV20-1 CSARPGQYAYEQYF TGCAGTGCCAGACCGGGACAGTACGCCTACGAGCAGTACTTC
TRBJ2-7 TRBD1 many TRBV28 CASRQGDYEQYF TGTGCCAGCAGGCAGGGGGACTACGAGCAGTACTTC
TRBJ1-2 . . TRBV19 CASRGGIPLTGYTF TGTGCCAGTAGGGGCGGGATCCCGTTAACAGGCTACACCTTC
TRBJ2-5 TRBD1 many TRBV6-1 CASRTGWRSETQYF TGTGCCAGCAGGACAGGGTGGAGGAGTGAGACCCAGTACTTC
TRBJ1-2 TRBD1 once TRBV19 CASSKTGWGYTF TGTGCCAGTAGTAAGACAGGGTGGGGCTACACCTTC
TRBJ2-1 . few TRBV7-2 CASSLAPGLSYNEQFF TGTGCCAGCAGCTTAGCTCCGGGACTCTCCTACAATGAGCAGTTCTTC
TRBJ1-2 . many TRBV19 CASSGDHYGDYTF TGTGCCAGTAGTGGGGACCACTATGGGGACTACACCTTC
TRBJ1-2 . many TRBV30 CAWRITGTYGYTF TGTGCCTGGAGAATAACAGGGACCTATGGCTACACCTTC
TRBJ2-6 . . TRBV7-6 CASSSAGTLASGANVLTF TGTGCCAGCAGCTCCGCCGGGACCCTAGCCTCTGGGGCCAACGTCCTGACTTTC
TRBJ2-7 . many TRBV10-3 CAISESIVNEQYF TGTGCCATCAGTGAGTCGATAGTAAACGAGCAGTACTTC
TRBJ2-5 . many TRBV6-2/TRBV6-3 CASSYNYQTQYF TGTGCCAGCAGTTACAACTACCAGACCCAGTACTTC
TRBJ2-7 . many TRBV27 CASSLYAGPYEQYF TGTGCCAGCAGTTTATATGCAGGGCCCTACGAGCAGTACTTC
TRBJ2-3 . many TRBV6-4 CASTDRESGSTDTQYF TGTGCCAGCACCGACCGGGAGAGCGGGAGCACAGATACGCAGTATTTT
TRBJ2-3 . . TRBV5-6 CASSSGGRTDTQYF TGTGCCAGCAGTAGTGGGGGTCGCACAGATACGCAGTATTTT
TRBJ2-1 TRBD2 . TRBV7-2 CASTRGTSGDEQFF TGTGCCAGCACCAGGGGGACTAGCGGGGATGAGCAGTTCTTC
TRBJ1-2 . . TRBV5-1 CASSLSNPQGIWGYGYTF TGCGCCAGCAGCTTGTCCAACCCACAGGGTATCTGGGGCTATGGCTACACCTTC
TRBJ1-1 . . TRBV30 CAWSVRTVNTEAFF TGTGCCTGGAGTGTTAGGACAGTGAACACTGAAGCTTTCTTT
TRBJ2-5 . . TRBV12-3/TRBV12-4 CASSGLMLETQYF TGTGCCAGCAGTGGCCTCATGCTGGAGACCCAGTACTTC
TRBJ1-6 TRBD1 many TRBV27 CASSPATGTGYNSPLHF TGTGCCAGCAGTCCGGCAACCGGGACAGGGTATAATTCACCCCTCCACTTT
TRBJ1-3 . many TRBV11-2 CASSLGGTSFGNTIYF TGTGCCAGCAGCTTAGGGGGGACGTCCTTTGGAAACACCATATATTTT
TRBJ1-1 . . TRBV9 CASSPGPGARGTEAFF TGTGCCAGCAGCCCGGGTCCAGGGGCGCGGGGCACTGAAGCTTTCTTT
TRBJ1-1 . few TRBV20-1 CSARDTGSLIRNTEAFF TGCAGTGCTAGAGATACGGGGAGTCTCATAAGGAACACTGAAGCTTTCTTT
TRBJ2-2 TRBD2 many TRBV4-3 CASSQAAGGTGELFF TGCGCCAGCAGCCAAGCGGCGGGGGGGACCGGGGAGCTGTTTTTT
TRBJ2-1 . once TRBV11-2 CASSKEGGDYNEQFF TGTGCCAGCAGCAAAGAAGGAGGAGACTACAATGAGCAGTTCTTC
TRBJ1-1 . . TRBV9 CASSVEDGETEAFF TGTGCCAGCAGCGTAGAAGACGGGGAGACTGAAGCTTTCTTT